The clone carrying this T cell receptor (beta chain) was detected only a few times. No antigen is known for it. The sample comes from a study of early T cells in non-severe SARS-CoV-2 infection. Study summary: Sequencing of unsorted whole blood was done on bulk RNA, leaving chains unpaired.

The CDR3 consists of 13 residues. V gave up 5 bases and J gave up 1 base, with 8 bases separating them. Regarding the study as a whole: Matching against VDJdb likely underestimated virus-specific expansions, favoring anti-spike CD8.

Attached unique molecular identifiers marked individual cDNA molecules. One entry per CDR3 protein, called by TCRdb with MiXCR from the 5' RACE reads. The data contain fewer than 75,000 distinct CDR3 sequences, 20% to 25% of them singletons. The sequence was collected from an adult who was a healthcare worker with PCR-confirmed SARS-CoV-2 infection or an uninfected control (not recorded which). The starting material was whole blood, obtained at baseline. The chain combines TRBV12-3 or TRBV12-4 with TRBJ1-1, with TRBD1 as a possible D gene (5 bases). CDR3 DNA sequence: TGTGCCAGCAGTCGGGACGGGAACACTGAAGCTTTCTTT. It codes for CASSRDGNTEAFF.